These 9 T cell receptor beta chains were sequenced from one sample in a study of T-cell reconstitution after alpha-beta-depleted transplantation in children. TCRbeta library preparation incorporated unique molecular identifiers. MiXCR, run by TCRdb on the PCR reads, gives a single entry per CDR3 protein. The table includes 350,000 to 400,000 distinct CDR3 sequences, about an eighth detected once. Here the sequenced sample was PBMCs, taken from the stem cell graft. All receptors derive from a human donor who donated a stem cell graft to a child with Fanconi anemia.

This clonotype showed up many times. The rearrangement uses TRBV14 and TRBJ2-1, with 11 nucleotides matching TRBD2. CDR1 and CDR2 from the germline V gene are SGHDN and FVKESK. The V and J ends lost 5 bases and 3 bases, in that order; junction bases with no gene match: 6. The CDR3 is made up of 16 amino acids. CDR3: CASSLTSGVIYNEQFF. CDR3 DNA sequence: TGTGCCAGCAGCTTGACTAGCGGGGTAATCTACAATGAGCAGTTCTTC.

This clonotype occurred a few times. The chain recombines TRBV10-2 with TRBJ2-7, with D unresolved. Germline V gene data show CDR1 as WSHSY and CDR2 as SAAADI. V dropped 0 bases and J dropped 3 bases, with 6 bases sitting between them. This CDR3 spans 13 amino acids. CDR3 region: CASSESWGYEQYV. The CDR3 DNA is TGCGCCAGCAGTGAGTCGTGGGGCTACGAGCAGTACGTC.

In its sample, this clonotype was seen many times. Written as DNA, the CDR3 is TGTGCCAGCAGCCAAGCCGGGGGCAATCAGCCCCAGCATTTT. Translation: CASSQAGGNQPQHF. The rearrangement uses TRBV3-1 and TRBJ1-5; D unresolved. This CDR3 has 14 residues. Germline assignment: CDR1 LGHDT and CDR2 YNNKEL (reference sequence). The ends were cut back, 1 base at V and 2 bases at J, with 6 bases in the middle.

As for this clonotype: The CDR3 does not close with the conserved phenylalanine or tryptophan, likely indicating a read error. This rearrangement joins TRBV5-6 to TRBJ1-1; D remains unclear. Trimming stripped 1 base from V and 1 base from J, with 8 bases between. The germline V gene encodes CDR1 SGHDT and CDR2 YYEEEE. CDR3 length: 14 residues. The CDR3 DNA is TGTGCCAGCAGCTTGATATCAGGGAACACTGAAGCTTTCTCT. Its protein product is CASSLISGNTEAFS.

The chain recombines TRBV9 with TRBJ1-1; D might be TRBD1 (6 bases). Trimming took off 2 bases at V and 4 bases at J, with 15 bases between the two ends. Germline CDR1 and CDR2: SGDLS and YYNGEE. The CDR3 has 15 residues. As DNA, the CDR3 is TGTGCCAGCAGCGTTCGGACAGCCATTCGCACTGAAGCTTTCTTT. It specifies CASSVRTAIRTEAFF.

The chain uses TRBV5-1 and TRBJ2-5, with 7 bases lining up with TRBD1. Germline trimming cut 3 bases from V and 3 bases from J; bases unmatched to any gene: 5. The CDR3 loop spans 14 amino acids. The germline V gene encodes CDR1 SGHRS and CDR2 YFSETQ. CDR3 sequence (DNA): TGCGCCAGCAGCTCACAGGGGTTCGAAGAGACCCAGTACTTC. It translates to CASSSQGFEETQYF. Full variable domain (rest looked up from reference TRBV5-1 and TRBJ2-5): KAGVTQTPRYLIKTRGQQVTLSCSPISGHRSVSWYQQTPGQGLQFLFEYFSETQRNKGNFPGRFSGRQFSNSRSEMNVSTLELGDSALYLCASSSQGFEETQYFGPGTRLLVL.

This sequence joins TRBV28 and TRBJ1-5; 12 nucleotides agree with TRBD1. The germline CDR1 and CDR2 sequences are MDHEN and SYDVKM. J gave up 5 bases and V 10 bases, and 18 bases lay outside the gene matches. The CDR3 runs to 18 residues. The CDR3 sequence is CATFRDRGQDGFYQPQHF. In nucleotides, the CDR3 is TGTGCCACCTTCCGGGACAGGGGGCAAGATGGCTTTTATCAGCCCCAGCATTTT.

This chain connects TRBV20-1 to TRBJ1-2; 8 nucleotides match TRBD1. The junction had 8 bases not matched to a gene; V was cut back by 0 bases and J by 8 bases. This CDR3 is 14 amino acids long. The germline V gene has CDR1 DFQATT and CDR2 SNEGSKA (reference sequence). DNA of the CDR3: TGCAGTGCTAGAGAAACAGGGGGGGGCAGCGGCTACACCTTC. As protein: CSARETGGGSGYTF.

The CDR3 DNA reads TGTGCCAGCAGTTGGGCCAGAGAAGAGACCCAGTACTTC. Protein sequence: CASSWAREETQYF. The rearrangement joins TRBV6-6 to TRBJ2-5; D unclear. Trimming shortened V by 4 bases and J by 3 bases, and 9 bases separated the two germline ends. Per germline, CDR1 MNHNY and CDR2 SVGAGI (reference sequence). The CDR3 contains 13 residues.